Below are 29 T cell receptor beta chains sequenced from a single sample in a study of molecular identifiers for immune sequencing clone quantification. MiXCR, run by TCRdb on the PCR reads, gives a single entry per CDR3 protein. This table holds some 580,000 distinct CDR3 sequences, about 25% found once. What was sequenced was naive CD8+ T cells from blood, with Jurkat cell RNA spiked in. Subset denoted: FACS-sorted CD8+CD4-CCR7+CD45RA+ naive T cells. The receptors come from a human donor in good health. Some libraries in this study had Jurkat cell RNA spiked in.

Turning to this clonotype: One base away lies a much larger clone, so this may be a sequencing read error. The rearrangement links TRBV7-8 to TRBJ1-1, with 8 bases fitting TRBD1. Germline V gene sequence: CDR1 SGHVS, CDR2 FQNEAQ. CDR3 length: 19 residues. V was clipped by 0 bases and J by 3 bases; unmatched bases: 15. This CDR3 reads CASSLAPPWQGALYTEAFF. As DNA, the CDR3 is TGTGCCAGCAGCTTAGCCCCTCCGTGGCAGGGGGCTCTGTACACTGAAGCTTTCTTT.

The CDR3 region has the DNA TGTGCCAGCAGCCCGGACACGTACAATGAGCAGTTCTTC. Its protein product is CASSPDTYNEQFF. The chain employs TRBV7-2 and TRBJ2-1, with a tentative D call TRBD1 (5 bases). The CDR3 extends over 13 amino acids. V was pared by 5 bases and J by 4 bases, with 9 bases between. CDR1 is SGHTA, CDR2 FQGNSA, per germline.

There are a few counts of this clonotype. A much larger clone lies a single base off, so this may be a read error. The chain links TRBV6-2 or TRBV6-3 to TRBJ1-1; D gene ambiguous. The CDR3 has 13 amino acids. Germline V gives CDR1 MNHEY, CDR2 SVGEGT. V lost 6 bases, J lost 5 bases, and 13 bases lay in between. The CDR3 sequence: CASREGTATEAFF. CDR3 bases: TGTGCCAGCAGAGAAGGAACCGCGACTGAAGCTTTCTTT.

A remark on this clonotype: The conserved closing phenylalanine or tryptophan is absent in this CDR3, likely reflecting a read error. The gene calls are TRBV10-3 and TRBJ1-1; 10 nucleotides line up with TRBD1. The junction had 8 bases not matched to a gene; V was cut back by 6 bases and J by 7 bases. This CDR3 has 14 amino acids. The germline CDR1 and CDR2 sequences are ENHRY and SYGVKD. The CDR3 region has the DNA TGTGCCATCAGGGAGACAGGGGGCAATGATGAAGCTTTCTCT. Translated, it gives CAIRETGGNDEAFS.

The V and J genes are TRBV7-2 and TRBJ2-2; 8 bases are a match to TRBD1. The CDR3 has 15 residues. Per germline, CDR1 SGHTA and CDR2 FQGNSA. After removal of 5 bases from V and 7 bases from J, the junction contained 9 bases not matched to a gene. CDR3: CASSRWTGSIGELFF. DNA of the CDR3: TGTGCCAGCAGCAGGTGGACAGGGTCTATCGGGGAGCTGTTTTTT.

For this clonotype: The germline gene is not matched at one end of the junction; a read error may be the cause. CDR3 sequence (DNA): TGCAGTGGCAGTAGTTCGGACGGACCCTACGAGCAGTGCTTC. Translating gives CSGSSSDGPYEQCF. This chain uses TRBV20-1 with TRBJ2-7; no clear D gene. Germline CDR1 reads DFQATT; CDR2 reads SNEGSKA (reference sequence). The CDR3 consists of 14 residues.

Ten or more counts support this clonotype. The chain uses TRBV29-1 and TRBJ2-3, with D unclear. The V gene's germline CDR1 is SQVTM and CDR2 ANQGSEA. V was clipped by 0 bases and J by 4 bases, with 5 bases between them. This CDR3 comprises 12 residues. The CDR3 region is CSVEDEPDTQYF. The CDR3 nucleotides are TGCAGCGTTGAAGACGAGCCAGATACGCAGTATTTT.

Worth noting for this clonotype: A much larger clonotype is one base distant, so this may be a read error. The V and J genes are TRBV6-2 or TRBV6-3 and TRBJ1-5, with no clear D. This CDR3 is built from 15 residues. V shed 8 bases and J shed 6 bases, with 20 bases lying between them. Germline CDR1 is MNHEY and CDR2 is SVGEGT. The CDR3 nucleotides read TGTGCCAGCGCGACGAGCGTGGGTTACGGTCAGCCCCAGCATTTT. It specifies CASATSVGYGQPQHF.

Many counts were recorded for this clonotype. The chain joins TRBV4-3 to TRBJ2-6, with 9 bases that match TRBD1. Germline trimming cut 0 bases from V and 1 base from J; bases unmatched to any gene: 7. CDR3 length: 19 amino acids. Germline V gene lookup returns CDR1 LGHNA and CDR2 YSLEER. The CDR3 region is CASSQDPSTGGSGANVLTF. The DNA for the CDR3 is TGCGCCAGCAGCCAAGATCCGTCGACAGGGGGGTCTGGGGCCAACGTCCTGACTTTC.

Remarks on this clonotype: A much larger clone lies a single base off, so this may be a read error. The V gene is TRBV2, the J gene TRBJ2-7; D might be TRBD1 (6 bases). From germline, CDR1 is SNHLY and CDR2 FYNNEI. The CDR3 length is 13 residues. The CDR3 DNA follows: TGTGCCAGCAGTGAATGGGGGCCCCACGAGCGGTACTTC. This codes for CASSEWGPHERYF.

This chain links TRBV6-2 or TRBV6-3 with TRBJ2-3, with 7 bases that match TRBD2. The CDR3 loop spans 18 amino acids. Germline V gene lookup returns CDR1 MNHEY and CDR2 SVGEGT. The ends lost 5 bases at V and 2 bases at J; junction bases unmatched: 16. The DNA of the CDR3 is TGTGCCAGCAGTCCACGGGGGGTTACTTCCCCTAACACAGATACGCAGTATTTT. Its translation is CASSPRGVTSPNTDTQYF.

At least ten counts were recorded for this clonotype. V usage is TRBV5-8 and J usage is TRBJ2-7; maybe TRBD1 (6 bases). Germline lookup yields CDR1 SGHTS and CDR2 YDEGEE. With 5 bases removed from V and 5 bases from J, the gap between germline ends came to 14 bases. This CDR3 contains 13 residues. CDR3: CASRGVGGNEQYF. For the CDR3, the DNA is TGTGCCAGCAGAGGTGTAGGGGGTAACGAGCAGTACTTC.

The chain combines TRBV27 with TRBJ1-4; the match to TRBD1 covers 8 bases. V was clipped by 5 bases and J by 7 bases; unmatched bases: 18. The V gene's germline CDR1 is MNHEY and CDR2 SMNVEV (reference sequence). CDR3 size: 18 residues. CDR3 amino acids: CASSLLTGTGPAGEKLFF. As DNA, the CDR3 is TGTGCCAGCAGTCTACTCACCGGGACAGGCCCTGCGGGTGAAAAACTGTTTTTT.

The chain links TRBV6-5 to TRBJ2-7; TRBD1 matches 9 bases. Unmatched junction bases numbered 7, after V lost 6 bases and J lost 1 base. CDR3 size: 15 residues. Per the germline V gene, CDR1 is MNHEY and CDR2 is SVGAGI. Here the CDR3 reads CASRDTGTGSYEQYF. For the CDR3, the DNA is TGTGCCAGCAGGGACACCGGGACAGGGTCCTACGAGCAGTACTTC.

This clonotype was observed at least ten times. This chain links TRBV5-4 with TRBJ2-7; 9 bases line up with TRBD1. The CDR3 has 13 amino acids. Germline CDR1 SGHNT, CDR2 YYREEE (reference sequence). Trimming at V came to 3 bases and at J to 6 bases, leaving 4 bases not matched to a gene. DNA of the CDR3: TGTGCCAGCAGCTCGGGGACAGGGAGCGAGCAGTACTTC. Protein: CASSSGTGSEQYF.

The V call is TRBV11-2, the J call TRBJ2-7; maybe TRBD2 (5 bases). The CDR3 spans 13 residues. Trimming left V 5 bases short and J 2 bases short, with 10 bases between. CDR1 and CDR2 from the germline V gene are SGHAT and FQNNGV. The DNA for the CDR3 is TGTGCCAGCAGCACAGTAGCGCCCTACGAGCAGTACTTC. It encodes CASSTVAPYEQYF.

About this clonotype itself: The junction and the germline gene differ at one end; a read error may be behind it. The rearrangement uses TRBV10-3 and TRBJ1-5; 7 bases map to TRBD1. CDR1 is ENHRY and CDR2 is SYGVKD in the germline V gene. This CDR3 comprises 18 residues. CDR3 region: CAISESGRVGQVNQPRHF. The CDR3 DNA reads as TGTGCCATCAGTGAGTCGGGGCGAGTAGGACAGGTGAATCAGCCCCGGCATTTT.

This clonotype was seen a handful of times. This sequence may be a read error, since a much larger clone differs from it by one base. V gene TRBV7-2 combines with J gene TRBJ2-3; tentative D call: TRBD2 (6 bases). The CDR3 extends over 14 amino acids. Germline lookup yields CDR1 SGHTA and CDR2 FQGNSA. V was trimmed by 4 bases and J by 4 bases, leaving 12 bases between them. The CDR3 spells CASSSGQRADTQYF. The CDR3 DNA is TGTGCCAGCAGCTCCGGGCAGCGGGCAGATACGCAGTATTTT.

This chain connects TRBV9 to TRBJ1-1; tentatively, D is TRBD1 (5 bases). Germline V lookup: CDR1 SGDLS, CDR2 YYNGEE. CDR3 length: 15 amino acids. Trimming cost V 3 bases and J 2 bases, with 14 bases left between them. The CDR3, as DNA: TGTGCCAGCAGCGCGACGGGGGGGTATAACACTGAAGCTTTCTTT. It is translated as CASSATGGYNTEAFF.

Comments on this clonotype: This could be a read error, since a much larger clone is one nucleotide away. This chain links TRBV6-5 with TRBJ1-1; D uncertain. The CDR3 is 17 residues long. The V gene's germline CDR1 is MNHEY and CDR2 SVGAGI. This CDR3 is CASSYVWSEGPNTGAFF. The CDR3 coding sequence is TGTGCCAGCAGTTACGTCTGGTCGGAGGGCCCGAACACTGGAGCTTTCTTT.

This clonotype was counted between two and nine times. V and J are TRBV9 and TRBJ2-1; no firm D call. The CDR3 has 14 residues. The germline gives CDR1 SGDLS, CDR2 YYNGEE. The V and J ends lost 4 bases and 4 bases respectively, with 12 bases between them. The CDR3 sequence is CASSQTDRYNEQFF. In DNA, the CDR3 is TGTGCCAGCAGCCAGACTGACCGTTACAATGAGCAGTTCTTC.

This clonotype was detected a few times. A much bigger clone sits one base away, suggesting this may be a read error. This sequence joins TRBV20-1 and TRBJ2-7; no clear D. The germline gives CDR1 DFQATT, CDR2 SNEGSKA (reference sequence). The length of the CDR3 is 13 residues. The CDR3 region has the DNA TGCAGTGCTAGAGTGGGCCCTGCCTACGAGCGGTACTTC. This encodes CSARVGPAYERYF.

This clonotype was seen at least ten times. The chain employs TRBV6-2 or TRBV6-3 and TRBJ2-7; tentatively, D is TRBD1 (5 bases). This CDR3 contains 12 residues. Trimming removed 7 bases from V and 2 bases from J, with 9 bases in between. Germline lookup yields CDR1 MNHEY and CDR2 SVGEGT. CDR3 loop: CASTQGTYEQYF. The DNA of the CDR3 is TGTGCCAGCACTCAGGGCACCTACGAGCAGTACTTC.

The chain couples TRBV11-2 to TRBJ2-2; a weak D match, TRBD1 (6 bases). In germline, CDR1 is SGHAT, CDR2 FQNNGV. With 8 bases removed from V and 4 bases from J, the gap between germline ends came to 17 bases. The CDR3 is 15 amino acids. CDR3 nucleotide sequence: TGTGCCAGCGACTCGCTGGACAGTTCCACCGGGGAGCTGTTTTTT. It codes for CASDSLDSSTGELFF.

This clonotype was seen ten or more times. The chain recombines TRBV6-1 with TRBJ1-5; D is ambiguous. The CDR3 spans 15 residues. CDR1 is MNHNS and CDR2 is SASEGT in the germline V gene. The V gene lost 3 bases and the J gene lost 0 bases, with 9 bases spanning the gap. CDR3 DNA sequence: TGTGCCAGCAGTGATAATAGCGATAGCAATCAGCCCCAGCATTTT. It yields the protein CASSDNSDSNQPQHF.

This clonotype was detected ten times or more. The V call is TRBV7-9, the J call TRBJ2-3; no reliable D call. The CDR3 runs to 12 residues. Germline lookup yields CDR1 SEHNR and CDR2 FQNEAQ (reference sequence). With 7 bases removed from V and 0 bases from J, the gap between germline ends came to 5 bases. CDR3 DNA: TGTGCCAGCATTGGGAGCACAGATACGCAGTATTTT. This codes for CASIGSTDTQYF.

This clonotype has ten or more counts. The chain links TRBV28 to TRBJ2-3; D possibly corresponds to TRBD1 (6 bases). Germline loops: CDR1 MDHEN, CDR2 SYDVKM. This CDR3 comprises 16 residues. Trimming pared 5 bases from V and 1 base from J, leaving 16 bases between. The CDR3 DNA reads TGTGCCAGCAGTATATACGGGACACCAGGCACAGATACGCAGTATTTT. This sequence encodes CASSIYGTPGTDTQYF.

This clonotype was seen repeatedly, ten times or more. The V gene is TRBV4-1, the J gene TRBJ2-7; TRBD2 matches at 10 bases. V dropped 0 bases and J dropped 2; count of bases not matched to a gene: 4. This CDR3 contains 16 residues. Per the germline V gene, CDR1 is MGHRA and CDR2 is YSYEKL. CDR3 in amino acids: CASSQDLAGVAYEQYF. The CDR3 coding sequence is TGCGCCAGCAGCCAAGATCTAGCGGGGGTAGCCTACGAGCAGTACTTC.

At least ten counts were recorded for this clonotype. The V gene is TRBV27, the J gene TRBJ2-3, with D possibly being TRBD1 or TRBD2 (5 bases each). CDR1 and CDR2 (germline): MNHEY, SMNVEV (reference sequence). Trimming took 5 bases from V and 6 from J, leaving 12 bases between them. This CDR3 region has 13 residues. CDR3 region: CASSMAGSDTQYF. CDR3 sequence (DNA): TGTGCCAGCAGTATGGCAGGGAGTGATACGCAGTATTTT.